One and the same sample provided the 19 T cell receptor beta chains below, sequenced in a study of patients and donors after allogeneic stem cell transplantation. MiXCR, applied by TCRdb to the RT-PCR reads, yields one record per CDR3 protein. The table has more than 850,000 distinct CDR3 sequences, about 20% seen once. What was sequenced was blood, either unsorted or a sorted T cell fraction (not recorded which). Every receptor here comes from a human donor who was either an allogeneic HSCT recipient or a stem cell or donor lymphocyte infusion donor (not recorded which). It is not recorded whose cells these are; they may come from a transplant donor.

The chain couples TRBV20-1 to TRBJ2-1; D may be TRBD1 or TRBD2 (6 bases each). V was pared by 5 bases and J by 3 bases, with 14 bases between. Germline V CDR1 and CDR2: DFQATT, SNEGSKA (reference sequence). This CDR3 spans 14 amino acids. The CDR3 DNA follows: TGCAGTGCTGGGAGAGGGGGGAGCTACAATGAGCAGTTCTTC. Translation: CSAGRGGSYNEQFF.

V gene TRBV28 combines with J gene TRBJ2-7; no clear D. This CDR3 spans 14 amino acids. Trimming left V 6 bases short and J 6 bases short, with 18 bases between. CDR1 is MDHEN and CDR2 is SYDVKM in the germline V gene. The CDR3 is CASRPKLKAVEQYF. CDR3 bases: TGTGCCAGCAGGCCCAAACTCAAGGCGGTCGAGCAGTACTTC.

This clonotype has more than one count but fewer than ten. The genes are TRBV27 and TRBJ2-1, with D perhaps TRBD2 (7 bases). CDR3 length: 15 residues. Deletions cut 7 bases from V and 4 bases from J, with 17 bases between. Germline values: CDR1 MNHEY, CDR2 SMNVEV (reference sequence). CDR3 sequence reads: CASTPGGGGYNEQFF. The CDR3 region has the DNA TGTGCCAGCACCCCGGGGGGCGGGGGATACAATGAGCAGTTCTTC.

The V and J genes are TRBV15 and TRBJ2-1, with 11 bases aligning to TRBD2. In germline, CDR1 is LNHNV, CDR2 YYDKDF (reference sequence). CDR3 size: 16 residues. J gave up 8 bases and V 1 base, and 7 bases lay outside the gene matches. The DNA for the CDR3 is TGTGCCACCAGCAGAGGTCTAGCGGGAGGTGAGGATGAGCAGTTCTTC. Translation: CATSRGLAGGEDEQFF.

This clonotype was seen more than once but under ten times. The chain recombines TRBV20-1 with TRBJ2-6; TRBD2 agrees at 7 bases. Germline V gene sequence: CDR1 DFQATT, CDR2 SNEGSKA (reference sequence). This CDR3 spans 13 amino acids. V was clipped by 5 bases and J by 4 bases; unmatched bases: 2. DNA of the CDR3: TGCAGTGCTGACGGGGGGGGGGCCAACGTCCTGACTTTC. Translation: CSADGGGANVLTF.

The CDR3 is CSALPTRGGEKLFF. CDR3 nucleotides: TGCAGTGCCCTCCCGACTCGGGGCGGGGAAAAACTGTTTTTT. V is TRBV20-1 and J is TRBJ1-4, with D perhaps matching TRBD1 (5 bases). CDR1 is DFQATT and CDR2 is SNEGSKA in the germline V gene (reference sequence). Trimming took off 6 bases at V and 8 bases at J, with 19 bases between the two ends. The CDR3 loop spans 14 amino acids.

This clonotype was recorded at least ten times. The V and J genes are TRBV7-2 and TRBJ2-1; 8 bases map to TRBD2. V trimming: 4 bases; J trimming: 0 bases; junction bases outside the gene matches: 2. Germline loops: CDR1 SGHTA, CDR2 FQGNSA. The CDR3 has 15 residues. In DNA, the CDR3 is TGTGCCAGCAGCTCAACTAGCGGCTCCTACAATGAGCAGTTCTTC. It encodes CASSSTSGSYNEQFF.

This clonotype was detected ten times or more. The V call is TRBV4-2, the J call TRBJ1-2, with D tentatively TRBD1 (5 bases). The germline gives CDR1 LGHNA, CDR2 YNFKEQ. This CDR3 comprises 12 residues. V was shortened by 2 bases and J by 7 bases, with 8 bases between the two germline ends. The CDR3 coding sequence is TGTGCCAGCAGCCAACAGGGATTTGGCTACACCTTC. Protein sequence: CASSQQGFGYTF.

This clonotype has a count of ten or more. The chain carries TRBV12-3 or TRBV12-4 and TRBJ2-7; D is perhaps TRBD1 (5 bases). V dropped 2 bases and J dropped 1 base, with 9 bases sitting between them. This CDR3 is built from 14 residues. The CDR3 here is CASSLPDTSYEQYF. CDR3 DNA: TGTGCCAGCAGTTTACCGGACACATCCTACGAGCAGTACTTC.

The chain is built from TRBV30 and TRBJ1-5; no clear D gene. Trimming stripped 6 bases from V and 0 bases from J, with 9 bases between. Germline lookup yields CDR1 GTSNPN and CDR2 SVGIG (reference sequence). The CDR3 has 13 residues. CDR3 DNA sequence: TGTGCCTGTCGGGAAAATAGCAATCAGCCCCAGCATTTT. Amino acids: CACRENSNQPQHF.

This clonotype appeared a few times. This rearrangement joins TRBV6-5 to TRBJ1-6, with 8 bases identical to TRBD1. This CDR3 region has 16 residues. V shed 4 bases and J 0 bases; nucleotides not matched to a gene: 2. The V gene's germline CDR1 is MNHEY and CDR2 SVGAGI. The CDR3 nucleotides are TGTGCCAGCAGTTTGGGACAGGCCTCCTATAATTCACCCCTCCACTTT. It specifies CASSLGQASYNSPLHF.

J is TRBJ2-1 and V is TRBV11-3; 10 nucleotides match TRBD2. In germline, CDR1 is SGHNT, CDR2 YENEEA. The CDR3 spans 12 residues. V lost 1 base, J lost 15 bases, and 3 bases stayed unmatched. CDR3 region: CASSLGGLAPFF. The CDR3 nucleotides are TGTGCCAGCAGCTTAGGGGGACTAGCGCCGTTCTTC.

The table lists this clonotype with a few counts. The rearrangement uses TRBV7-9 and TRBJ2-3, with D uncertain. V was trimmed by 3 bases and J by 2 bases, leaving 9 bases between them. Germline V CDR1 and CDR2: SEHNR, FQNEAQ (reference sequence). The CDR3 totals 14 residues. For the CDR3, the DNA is TGTGCCAGCAGCTTGGAAAGGAACACAGATACGCAGTATTTT. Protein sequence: CASSLERNTDTQYF.

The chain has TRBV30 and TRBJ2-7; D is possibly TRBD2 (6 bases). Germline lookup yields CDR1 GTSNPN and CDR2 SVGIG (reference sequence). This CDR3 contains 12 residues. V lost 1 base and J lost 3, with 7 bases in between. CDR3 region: CAWSAGDYEQYF. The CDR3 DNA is TGTGCCTGGAGTGCGGGAGACTACGAGCAGTACTTC.

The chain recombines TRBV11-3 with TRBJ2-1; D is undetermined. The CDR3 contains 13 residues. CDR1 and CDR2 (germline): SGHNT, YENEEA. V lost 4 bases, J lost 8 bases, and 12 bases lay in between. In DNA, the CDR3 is TGTGCCAGCAGCTCTAACGGGCCATATGAGCAGTTCTTC. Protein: CASSSNGPYEQFF.

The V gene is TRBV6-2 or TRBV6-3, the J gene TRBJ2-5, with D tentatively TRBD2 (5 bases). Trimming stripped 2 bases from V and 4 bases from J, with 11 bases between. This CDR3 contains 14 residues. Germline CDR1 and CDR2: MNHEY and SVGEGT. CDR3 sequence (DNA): TGTGCCAGCAGTTACCGGAGCGGCCGAGAGACCCAGTACTTC. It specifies CASSYRSGRETQYF.

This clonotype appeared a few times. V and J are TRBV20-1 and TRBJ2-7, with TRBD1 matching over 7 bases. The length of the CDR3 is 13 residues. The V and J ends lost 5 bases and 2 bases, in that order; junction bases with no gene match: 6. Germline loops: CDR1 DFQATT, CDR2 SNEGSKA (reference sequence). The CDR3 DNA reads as TGCAGTGCTCCCGGGACAGATACCTACGAGCAGTACTTC. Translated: CSAPGTDTYEQYF.

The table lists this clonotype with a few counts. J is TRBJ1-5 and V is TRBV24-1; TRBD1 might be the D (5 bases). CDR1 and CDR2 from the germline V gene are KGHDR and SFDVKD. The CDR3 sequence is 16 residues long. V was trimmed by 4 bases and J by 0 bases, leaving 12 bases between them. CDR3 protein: CATSDGDSYSNQPQHF. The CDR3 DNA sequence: TGTGCCACCAGTGACGGAGACAGCTATAGCAATCAGCCCCAGCATTTT.

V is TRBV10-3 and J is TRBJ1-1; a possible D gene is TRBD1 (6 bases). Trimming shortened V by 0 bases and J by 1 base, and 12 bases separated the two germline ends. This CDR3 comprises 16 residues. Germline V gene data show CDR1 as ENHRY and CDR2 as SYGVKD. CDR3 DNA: TGTGCCATCAGTGAGTCGAGGGGGGCGCGGAACACTGAAGCTTTCTTT. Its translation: CAISESRGARNTEAFF.